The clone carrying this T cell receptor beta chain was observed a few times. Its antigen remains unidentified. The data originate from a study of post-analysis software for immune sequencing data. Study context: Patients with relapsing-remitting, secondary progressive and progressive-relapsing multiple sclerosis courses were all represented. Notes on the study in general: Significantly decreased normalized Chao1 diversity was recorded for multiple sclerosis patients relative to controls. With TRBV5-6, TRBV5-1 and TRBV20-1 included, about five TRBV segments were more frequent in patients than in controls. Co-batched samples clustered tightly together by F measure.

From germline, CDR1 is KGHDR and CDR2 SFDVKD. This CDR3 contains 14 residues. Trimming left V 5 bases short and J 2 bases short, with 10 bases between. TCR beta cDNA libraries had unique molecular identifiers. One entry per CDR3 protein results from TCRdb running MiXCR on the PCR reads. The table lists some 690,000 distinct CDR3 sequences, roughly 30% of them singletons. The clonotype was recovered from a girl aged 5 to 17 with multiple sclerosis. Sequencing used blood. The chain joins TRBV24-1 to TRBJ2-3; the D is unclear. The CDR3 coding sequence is TGTGCCACCAGTGTTCGAGCTTCCACAGATACGCAGTATTTT. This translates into CATSVRASTDTQYF.